These 19 T cell receptor beta chains came from one sample sequenced in a study of vaccination and CD4 T cells after COVID-19. The antigens for these receptors are not known. The study sequenced cultured CD4+ T cell DNA using the Oncomine TCR Beta short-read assay. TCRdb recomputed calls from the PCR reads with MiXCR, one row per CDR3 protein. Here the sample spans some 17,000 distinct CDR3 sequences, about 43% being singletons. The sample's treatment: roughly ten-day PBMC culture with coronavirus spike peptide pools or control peptides (ViraFEST assay). The sequenced material came from CD4+ T cells from blood, cultured in vitro. The receptors were gathered from a human donor who had recovered from COVID-19.

This clonotype was counted a few times. The chain carries TRBV6-2 or TRBV6-3 and TRBJ2-7, with no clear D. There are 13 residues in the CDR3. Trimming left V 6 bases short and J 4 bases short, with 13 bases between. CDR1 is MNHEY, CDR2 SVGEGT, per germline. Written as DNA, the CDR3 is TGTGCCAGCAGAAAGGGTGCCGGGTACGAGCAGTACTTC. Its protein is CASRKGAGYEQYF.

The chain couples TRBV6-4 to TRBJ2-3; D may be TRBD2 (5 bases). CDR3 length: 14 residues. The V gene's germline CDR1 is MRHNA and CDR2 SNTAGT. Deletions cut 8 bases from V and 5 bases from J, with 17 bases between. The CDR3 region has the DNA TGTGCCAGCGCACGAACCGGGGATCGAGATACGCAGTATTTT. Protein: CASARTGDRDTQYF.

The J gene is TRBJ2-2, the V gene TRBV5-4, with D unclear. Between the trimmed V and J ends, which lost 4 bases and 2 bases, there was a span of 9 bases. CDR3 length: 14 amino acids. From germline, CDR1 is SGHNT and CDR2 YYREEE (reference sequence). The CDR3 DNA reads as TGTGCCAGCAGCATGGACCGAAACACCGGGGAGCTGTTTTTT. Amino acid sequence: CASSMDRNTGELFF.

This clonotype came up once. The genes are TRBV12-3 or TRBV12-4 and TRBJ1-4, with 7 bases fitting TRBD1. The CDR3 consists of 13 residues. V trimming: 5 bases; J trimming: 8 bases; junction bases outside the gene matches: 5. CDR3 sequence reads: CASSTGEGEKLFF. The CDR3 DNA reads as TGTGCCAGCAGTACAGGGGAAGGGGAAAAACTGTTTTTT.

This clonotype showed up just a few times. The rearrangement links TRBV28 to TRBJ2-3; D may be TRBD1 (6 bases). Between the trimmed V and J ends, which lost 3 bases and 1 base, there was a span of 11 bases. This CDR3 has 15 amino acids. From germline, CDR1 is MDHEN and CDR2 SYDVKM. Here the CDR3 reads CASSFPGHRTDTQYF. DNA for the CDR3: TGTGCCAGCAGTTTTCCGGGACACCGCACAGATACGCAGTATTTT.

This clonotype was observed a few times. V gene TRBV20-1 combines with J gene TRBJ2-3, with TRBD2 matching over 10 bases. Germline V gene sequence: CDR1 DFQATT, CDR2 SNEGSKA (reference sequence). The length of the CDR3 is 15 residues. Trimming at V came to 6 bases and at J to 3 bases, leaving 9 bases not matched to a gene. CDR3: CSAAWTSGGTDTQYF. The DNA of the CDR3 is TGCAGTGCCGCATGGACTAGCGGAGGGACAGATACGCAGTATTTT.

The genes are TRBV27 and TRBJ1-6, with a possible D match to TRBD1 (5 bases). Trimming stripped 6 bases from V and 5 bases from J, with 8 bases between. Looked up from germline, CDR1 is MNHEY and CDR2 is SMNVEV (reference sequence). The CDR3 spans 13 residues. CDR3 amino acids: CASRGLNNSPLHF. CDR3 coding DNA: TGTGCCAGCAGGGGGCTCAATAATTCACCCCTCCACTTT.

The chain employs TRBV7-6 and TRBJ2-5; D gene ambiguous. The ends were cut back, 0 bases at V and 5 bases at J, with 4 bases in the middle. This CDR3 has 12 amino acids. The V gene's germline CDR1 is SGHVS and CDR2 FNYEAQ. The CDR3: CASSLAQETQYF. The CDR3 nucleotides read TGTGCCAGCAGCTTAGCGCAGGAGACCCAGTACTTC.

This clonotype was observed a few times. The J gene is TRBJ1-2, the V gene TRBV6-1; no clear D. Per the germline V gene, CDR1 is MNHNS and CDR2 is SASEGT. V dropped 10 bases and J dropped 1 base, with 13 bases sitting between them. This CDR3 spans 13 amino acids. The CDR3 is CATMNGDNYGYTF. CDR3 in DNA: TGTGCCACCATGAACGGGGATAACTATGGCTACACCTTC.

This clonotype was seen only a few times. The rearrangement uses TRBV28 and TRBJ1-5, with 7 bases aligning to TRBD1. There are 15 residues in the CDR3. The J segment lost 3 bases and the V segment lost 8 bases, leaving 10 bases of the junction unmatched. Germline V gene sequence: CDR1 MDHEN, CDR2 SYDVKM. The CDR3 coding sequence is TGTGCCAGCGGGGACTCCGGGACAGACAATCAGCCCCAGCATTTT. This codes for CASGDSGTDNQPQHF.

This clonotype was recorded a few times. The genes are TRBV19 and TRBJ1-5; D may be TRBD1 (5 bases). Germline V lookup: CDR1 LNHDA, CDR2 SQIVND (reference sequence). V gave up 3 bases and J gave up 7 bases, with 10 bases separating them. This CDR3 region has 13 residues. In nucleotides, the CDR3 is TGTGCCAGTAGTATCGCCCCAGGGCAGCCCCAGCATTTT. Its translation is CASSIAPGQPQHF.

This clonotype showed up just a few times. The chain combines TRBV5-1 with TRBJ2-2, with a weak D call TRBD1 (5 bases). V lost 1 base and J lost 3, with 10 bases in between. The germline CDR1 and CDR2 sequences are SGHRS and YFSETQ. The CDR3 totals 15 residues. DNA of the CDR3: TGCGCCAGCAGCTTGTACAGGTCCGACACCGGGGAGCTGTTTTTT. This translates into CASSLYRSDTGELFF.

The sample holds a few counts of this clonotype. This chain links TRBV29-1 with TRBJ2-3; 15 nucleotides line up with TRBD2. CDR1 and CDR2 from the germline V gene are SQVTM and ANQGSEA. The CDR3 contains 14 residues. The junction had 0 bases not matched to a gene; V was cut back by 4 bases and J by 4 bases. The CDR3 DNA is TGCAGCGTTGGGACTAGCGGGAGGGCAGATACGCAGTATTTT. It is translated as CSVGTSGRADTQYF.

The genes are TRBV20-1 and TRBJ2-7, with 7 bases identical to TRBD2. Germline V gives CDR1 DFQATT, CDR2 SNEGSKA (reference sequence). The CDR3 sequence is 14 residues long. J lost 5 bases, V lost 1 base, and 8 bases had no gene match. CDR3 nucleotide sequence: TGCAGTGCTAGAGCGAGCGGCGGGAGCAACGAGCAGTACTTC. This codes for CSARASGGSNEQYF.

This clonotype was found once. The chain is built from TRBV19 and TRBJ1-5; D ambiguous. The germline gives CDR1 LNHDA, CDR2 SQIVND (reference sequence). This CDR3 has 12 residues. With 7 bases removed from V and 7 bases from J, the gap between germline ends came to 11 bases. CDR3: CASNVRRQPQHF. The CDR3 coding sequence is TGTGCCAGTAACGTTCGGAGGCAGCCCCAGCATTTT.

V is TRBV27 and J is TRBJ2-5; 11 bases map to TRBD2. Per the germline V gene, CDR1 is MNHEY and CDR2 is SMNVEV (reference sequence). The ends lost 5 bases at V and 2 bases at J; junction bases unmatched: 4. The CDR3 spans 15 residues. The CDR3 here is CASSPRTSGQETQYF. As DNA, the CDR3 is TGTGCCAGCAGTCCGCGGACTAGCGGGCAAGAGACCCAGTACTTC.

CDR3: CSGERPQETQYF. The CDR3, as DNA: TGCAGTGGCGAGCGCCCCCAAGAGACCCAGTACTTC. The V call is TRBV20-1, the J call TRBJ2-5; D not resolved. CDR1 DFQATT and CDR2 SNEGSKA come from the germline V gene (reference sequence). This CDR3 has 12 residues. With 7 bases removed from V and 1 base from J, the gap between germline ends came to 10 bases.

This clonotype turned up a few times. The chain links TRBV7-3 to TRBJ2-5, with D hard to call. Trimming cost V 1 base and J 5 bases, with 14 bases left between them. The length of the CDR3 is 15 residues. Germline-derived CDR1 and CDR2 are SGHTA and FQGTGA. CDR3 coding DNA: TGTGCCAGCAGCTTAATGAGCCGGTTCGGGGAGACCCAGTACTTC. Protein sequence: CASSLMSRFGETQYF.

The rearrangement uses TRBV27 and TRBJ1-4; D not certain. The CDR3 is 17 residues long. CDR1 is MNHEY and CDR2 is SMNVEV in the germline V gene (reference sequence). Deletions cut 4 bases from V and 0 bases from J, with 15 bases between. CDR3 residues: CASSSTRDPTTNEKLFF. CDR3 DNA: TGTGCCAGCAGTTCAACAAGAGATCCTACAACTAATGAAAAACTGTTTTTT.